This T cell receptor (beta chain) came from a study of cytotoxic CD8 clonotypes in ibrutinib-treated CLL. CDR3 length: 14 residues. The germline gives CDR1 MRHNA, CDR2 SNTAGT. V was trimmed by 3 bases and J by 7 bases, leaving 13 bases between them. This clone was seen repeatedly, ten times or more. Produced via immunoSEQ multiplex PCR; TCRdb's table is partial and in-frame only. The data hold 120,000 to 150,000 clones, with roughly 77% observed a single time. This receptor was taken from a human donor with chronic lymphocytic leukemia. The chain uses TRBV6-4 and TRBJ1-5, with a tentative D call TRBD1 (6 bases). This sample comprised PBMCs, obtained after 12 months of ibrutinib treatment. CDR3 DNA sequence: TGTGCCAGCAGTGATTCCCAGGGGCACCAGCCCCAGCATTTT. Its protein product is CASSDSQGHQPQHF.